This TCR beta chain comes out of a study of blood T cell repertoires in COVID-19 (dated by TCRdb to the early 2020s). Regarding the complete study: Samples from collaborators originated in the United States, Italy and Spain and spanned both the acute and convalescent phases of COVID-19. The prospective study material was composed of cDNA or gDNA derived from T cells, B-cell-depleted T cells, or PBMCs. The dataset comprised deeply sampled blood TCRbeta repertoires from subjects exposed to, actively infected with, or recovered from COVID-19. The repertoires were made available in a free public database intended to serve as a resource for research on the immune response to SARS-CoV-2. The samples were drawn from two sources: the first 160 participants of the ongoing ImmuneRACE study, and 1,000 to 1,500 subjects contributed by 6 global collaborators. A de-identified subject ID, COVID-19 status, age in years and sex were almost always included in the sample metadata. Where HLA class I and class II types were available, the types were taken from metadata supplied by the sample provider, not from assay-based typing.

Relative to germline, V is 0 bases shorter and J is 5 bases shorter, with 18 bases between their ends. CDR3 length: 17 amino acids, cysteine to phenylalanine. The only DNA kept is the CDR3, 51 bases in frame from the first base. CDR1 is given as SGHNT and CDR2 as YYREEE, both from the germline V gene (reference sequence). Study-level results and caveats: The amount of clinical and demographic metadata varied by source and participant and was provided uncurated.

Whole blood was collected in K2EDTA tubes by collaborating institutions according to the institutions' own protocols. Collaborator samples were shipped for TCRbeta analysis as frozen whole blood, isolated PBMCs, or DNA extracted from either sample type. With respect to this clone: Its antigen remains undetermined. No per-base quality is available; no much larger clone lies one base away.

TCRbeta CDR3 regions were amplified from genomic DNA by means of the immunoSEQ Assay, a bias-controlled multiplex PCR. On the authors' methods: The number of nucleated cells in each sample was estimated by amplification of reference gene primers within the assay. To quantify the absolute abundance of each unique TCRbeta CDR3 rearrangement, sequence reads were collapsed and filtered. For each sample, productive Simpson clonality was calculated as the square root of Simpson's diversity index over productive rearrangements. The source is immuneACCESS, and TCRdb retained only in-frame sequences with V and J called. Part of the clones is not carried over; for the studies checked, unresolved V genes explain less than half of this, and the remainder is unexplained. D and trimming come from the DNA, and the V and J calls and clone size come from that table. The table for this sample lists roughly 180,000 clones; roughly 85% of them were counted only once. Roughly 8% of the sample goes to the ten largest clones.

This TCR derives from a man aged 60-69 years with acute or convalescent COVID-19. This receptor chain uses TRBV5-4 and TRBJ2-1; TRBD2 is a possible D gene, resting on 6 matching bases. Material: peripheral blood. The sequence in DNA is TGTGCCAGCAGCTTGGGTGCCGGGACTGGCCTTAACAATGAGCAGTTCTTC. Its protein is CASSLGAGTGLNNEQFF.